The rows below give T cell receptor beta chains drawn from one sample of a study of breast tumors, draining lymph nodes, adjacent tissues. TCRdb fed the multiplex PCR reads into MiXCR, producing one record per CDR3 protein. The table shows fewer than 250,000 distinct CDR3 sequences, with less than 40% occurring only once. Sequences were obtained from axillary lymph node tissue. Receptors were obtained from a female donor with breast cancer. Some clones in this sample may be carry-over from other donors' samples. Both conserved end residues are part of each CDR3. The D gene is left open where the match is weak. Only some rows state a clone size, as once, few, many or a class for expanded clones.

V: TRBV25-1; size: many; length: 15; J: TRBJ2-5; D: .; CDR3: CASSEYKGVWETQYF; DNA: TGTGCCAGCAGTGAATATAAGGGGGTATGGGAGACCCAGTACTTC
V: TRBV4-1; size: many; length: 17; J: TRBJ2-1; D: TRBD2; CDR3: CASSQEGETSGRNEQFF; DNA: TGCGCCAGCAGCCAAGAGGGGGAGACTAGCGGGAGGAATGAGCAGTTCTTC
V: TRBV5-1; size: many; length: 14; J: TRBJ2-1; D: .; CDR3: CASSLGSPDNEQFF; DNA: TGCGCCAGCAGCTTGGGTAGCCCCGACAATGAGCAGTTCTTC
V: TRBV9; size: once; length: 14; J: TRBJ1-6; D: .; CDR3: CASSGGANNSPLHF; DNA: TGTGCCAGCAGCGGAGGGGCGAATAATTCACCCCTCCACTTT
V: TRBV9; size: many; length: 14; J: TRBJ2-7; D: TRBD1; CDR3: CASSADRVPYEQYF; DNA: TGTGCCAGCAGCGCCGACAGGGTACCCTACGAGCAGTACTTC
V: TRBV9; size: many; length: 18; J: TRBJ2-7; D: TRBD2; CDR3: CASSVGLGVAGSGYEQYF; DNA: TGTGCCAGCAGCGTAGGCCTGGGGGTAGCGGGGAGTGGGTACGAGCAGTACTTC
V: TRBV30; size: many; length: 14; J: TRBJ2-7; D: .; CDR3: CAGSRGAPSYEQYF; DNA: TGTGCCGGTTCTCGCGGAGCCCCCTCCTACGAGCAGTACTTC
V: TRBV24-1; size: .; length: 12; J: TRBJ2-2; D: .; CDR3: CATSDRTGELFF; DNA: TGTGCCACCAGTGATCGCACAGGGGAGCTGTTTTTT
V: TRBV2; size: many; length: 12; J: TRBJ2-7; D: TRBD2; CDR3: CATLAGVYEQYF; DNA: TGTGCCACGTTAGCGGGAGTCTACGAGCAGTACTTC
V: TRBV20-1; size: .; length: 14; J: TRBJ2-5; D: .; CDR3: CSAIRDAANQPQYF; DNA: TGCAGTGCGATCCGGGACGCCGCGAATCAGCCCCAGTACTTC
V: TRBV7-8; size: many; length: 15; J: TRBJ2-1; D: .; CDR3: CASSPGLPSYNEQFF; DNA: TGTGCCAGCAGCCCCGGACTCCCCTCCTACAATGAGCAGTTCTTC
V: TRBV2; size: many; length: 15; J: TRBJ2-5; D: .; CDR3: CASSESWGPQETQYF; DNA: TGTGCCAGCAGTGAAAGTTGGGGCCCCCAAGAGACCCAGTACTTC
V: TRBV5-4; size: .; length: 14; J: TRBJ2-3; D: .; CDR3: CASSLGVVTDTQYF; DNA: TGTGCCAGTAGCTTGGGAGTGGTCACAGATACGCAATATTTT
V: TRBV5-1; size: .; length: 14; J: TRBJ2-5; D: TRBD1; CDR3: CASSFGAQGDTQYF; DNA: TGCGCCAGCAGCTTTGGGGCCCAGGGGGACACCCAGTACTTC
V: TRBV7-3; size: .; length: 17; J: TRBJ2-3; D: .; CDR3: CASSFTVGTGANNTRYF; DNA: .
V: TRBV7-9; size: .; length: 13; J: TRBJ1-3; D: .; CDR3: CASSRNSGNTIHF; DNA: TGTGCCAGCAGCAGAAACTCTGGAAACACCATACATTTT
V: TRBV11-2; size: many; length: 15; J: TRBJ2-5; D: .; CDR3: CASSLERRNHETQYF; DNA: TGTGCCAGCAGCTTAGAAAGGAGGAACCACGAGACCCAGTACTTC
V: TRBV7-9; size: .; length: 12; J: TRBJ2-3; D: TRBD1; CDR3: CASSSGQSPQYF; DNA: TGTGCCAGCAGCTCGGGACAGTCCCCGCAGTATTTT
V: TRBV2; size: once; length: 15; J: TRBJ2-7; D: .; CDR3: CASSGRAVSSYEQYF; DNA: TGTGCCAGCAGTGGTAGAGCGGTTAGCTCCTACGAGCAGTACTTC
V: TRBV11-2; size: .; length: 16; J: TRBJ2-1; D: TRBD2; CDR3: CASSSRLAHSYNEQFF; DNA: TGTGCCAGCAGCTCACGACTAGCGCACTCCTACAATGAGCAGTTCTTC
V: TRBV7-3; size: few; length: 15; J: TRBJ1-1; D: .; CDR3: CASSSQGAVNTEAFF; DNA: TGTGCCAGCAGCTCCCAGGGAGCGGTGAACACTGAAGCTTTCTTT
V: TRBV18; size: .; length: 13; J: TRBJ2-1; D: TRBD2; CDR3: CASSTKREAEQFF; DNA: TGTGCCAGCTCAACCAAGCGGGAGGCTGAGCAGTTCTTC
V: TRBV3-1; size: many; length: 15; J: TRBJ2-1; D: .; CDR3: CASSRVGSSYNEQFF; DNA: TGTGCCAGCAGCCGGGTCGGAAGCTCCTACAATGAGCAGTTCTTC
V: TRBV2; size: once; length: 12; J: TRBJ2-1; D: TRBD2; CDR3: CASGRGYNEQFF; DNA: TGTGCCAGCGGGAGGGGCTACAATGAGCAGTTCTTC
V: TRBV6-5; size: many; length: 14; J: TRBJ2-1; D: .; CDR3: CATNRGYKYNEQFF; DNA: TGTGCCACGAACCGGGGCTACAAGTACAATGAGCAGTTCTTC
V: TRBV14; size: once; length: 12; J: TRBJ2-1; D: .; CDR3: CASSQGRREQFF; DNA: TGTGCCAGCAGCCAAGGGAGGAGGGAGCAGTTCTTC
V: TRBV7-9; size: many; length: 17; J: TRBJ2-1; D: .; CDR3: CASSPPRRQLFRDEQFF; DNA: TGTGCCAGCAGCCCACCCCGCAGACAGCTATTTCGGGATGAGCAGTTCTTC
V: TRBV5-8; size: many; length: 14; J: TRBJ2-7; D: TRBD1; CDR3: CASNPGGQGGEQYF; DNA: TGTGCCAGCAACCCCGGGGGACAGGGGGGAGAGCAGTACTTC
V: TRBV5-1; size: many; length: 14; J: TRBJ2-7; D: .; CDR3: CASSLFAGTYEQYF; DNA: TGCGCCAGCAGCTTGTTCGCAGGGACCTACGAGCAGTACTTC
V: TRBV20-1; size: many; length: 12; J: TRBJ1-2; D: .; CDR3: CSARRRGYGSTF; DNA: TGCAGTGCTAGGAGGCGGGGCTATGGCTCCACCTTC
V: TRBV30; size: many; length: 13; J: TRBJ2-2; D: TRBD2; CDR3: CAWSVRGAGELFF; DNA: TGTGCCTGGAGTGTACGGGGGGCCGGGGAGCTGTTTTTT
V: TRBV6-6; size: many; length: 14; J: TRBJ2-1; D: TRBD2; CDR3: CASSWTSPDNEQFF; DNA: TGTGCCAGCAGTTGGACTAGCCCCGACAATGAGCAGTTCTTC
V: TRBV9; size: .; length: 16; J: TRBJ2-3; D: TRBD2; CDR3: CASSVWLGGGGDEQYF; DNA: TGTGCCAGCAGCGTATGGCTTGGCGGGGGGGGCGATGAGCAGTATTTT
V: TRBV2; size: once; length: 16; J: TRBJ2-5; D: TRBD1; CDR3: CASSRDRGGFLETQYF; DNA: TGTGCCAGCAGCCGGGACAGGGGTGGATTTCTGGAGACCCAGTACTTC
V: TRBV7-2; size: many; length: 15; J: TRBJ2-5; D: TRBD2; CDR3: CASSLPPPSGETQYF; DNA: TGTGCCAGCAGCTTACCCCCCCCTAGCGGGGAGACCCAGTACTTC
V: TRBV6-1; size: many; length: 15; J: TRBJ2-1; D: .; CDR3: CASAGRTASYNEQFF; DNA: TGTGCCAGCGCGGGGCGGACAGCTTCCTACAATGAGCAGTTCTTC
V: TRBV11-3; size: many; length: 16; J: TRBJ2-1; D: .; CDR3: CASPLTRPDPHNEQFF; DNA: TGTGCCAGCCCCCTGACGCGGCCCGACCCCCACAATGAGCAGTTCTTC
V: TRBV20-1; size: .; length: 13; J: TRBJ2-3; D: .; CDR3: CSASGGSTDTQYF; DNA: TGCAGTGCTAGCGGAGGTAGCACAGATACGCAGTATTTT
V: TRBV28; size: few; length: 14; J: TRBJ2-5; D: .; CDR3: CASSLVGREETQYF; DNA: TGTGCCAGCAGTTTGGTAGGGAGAGAAGAGACCCAGTACTTC
V: TRBV10-3; size: many; length: 13; J: TRBJ1-6; D: .; CDR3: CAITRRLDSPLHF; DNA: TGTGCCATCACCCGCCGGTTGGATTCACCCCTCCACTTT
V: TRBV28; size: .; length: 11; J: TRBJ1-2; D: .; CDR3: CANAINYGYTF; DNA: TGTGCCAACGCGATTAACTATGGCTACACCTTC
V: TRBV11-1; size: .; length: 16; J: TRBJ2-1; D: TRBD1; CDR3: CASSLIGQARANEQFF; DNA: TGTGCCAGCAGCTTGATAGGACAGGCGCGAGCCAATGAGCAGTTCTTC
V: TRBV5-5; size: few; length: 16; J: TRBJ2-7; D: .; CDR3: CASSLVRPGLKNEQYF; DNA: TGTGCCAGCAGCTTGGTTCGGCCGGGTCTCAAGAACGAGCAGTACTTC
V: TRBV6-7; size: many; length: 15; J: TRBJ2-4; D: TRBD1; CDR3: CASSPGPGQRNIQYF; DNA: TGTGCCAGCAGTCCGGGACCGGGACAGAGAAACATTCAGTACTTC
V: TRBV6-5; size: .; length: 19; J: TRBJ1-1; D: TRBD1; CDR3: CASSYSTSRGRTPNTEAFF; DNA: TGTGCCAGCAGTTACTCGACCAGCAGGGGGAGAACCCCGAACACTGAAGCTTTCTTT
V: TRBV20-1; size: many; length: 15; J: TRBJ2-1; D: TRBD2; CDR3: CSAREAGESLNEQFF; DNA: TGCAGTGCTAGAGAAGCGGGAGAGTCATTGAATGAGCAGTTCTTC
V: TRBV18; size: .; length: 15; J: TRBJ2-1; D: TRBD2; CDR3: CASSPPQGGRNEQFF; DNA: TGTGCCAGCTCACCACCCCAGGGAGGGCGGAATGAGCAGTTCTTC
V: TRBV20-1; size: many; length: 14; J: TRBJ1-5; D: TRBD1; CDR3: CSAQPTGWGQPQHF; DNA: TGCAGTGCCCAACCGACAGGGTGGGGTCAGCCCCAGCATTTT
V: TRBV27; size: many; length: 15; J: TRBJ1-6; D: .; CDR3: CASSLVSSYNSPLHF; DNA: TGTGCCAGCAGTTTGGTGAGCTCCTATAATTCACCCCTCCACTTT
V: TRBV20-1; size: .; length: 13; J: TRBJ2-3; D: .; CDR3: CSAGRGGSDTQYF; DNA: TGCAGTGCTGGACGAGGTGGATCAGATACGCAGTATTTT
V: TRBV7-9; size: .; length: 17; J: TRBJ1-1; D: .; CDR3: CASSLGYQQTRSTEAFF; DNA: TGTGCCAGCAGCTTAGGGTACCAACAGACCCGAAGCACTGAAGCTTTCTTT